The entry below gives a single T cell receptor (beta chain) sequence along with its context. These data originate in a study of shared clonotypes between healthy human individuals. Repertoires were generated with immunoSEQ multiplex PCR, while TCRdb's copy carries only in-frame clones and drops some. Of approximately 2.5 million clones listed, more than 90% are singletons. The ends lost 0 bases at V and 4 bases at J; junction bases unmatched: 5. Germline V CDR1 and CDR2: SGHTA, FQGNSA. The CDR3 runs 16 residues. This TCR was recovered from a man aged 18 to 29 in good health. Material: naive CD4+ T cells sorted from blood. Subset reported: CD45RA+ positively selected. The genes are TRBV7-2 and TRBJ2-1, with 8 positions matching TRBD1. The CDR3 loop is CASSLAWDRRYNEQFF. The DNA for the CDR3 is TGTGCCAGCAGCTTAGCGTGGGACAGGAGGTACAATGAGCAGTTCTTC.